The clone carrying this TCR beta chain was counted a single time. Its antigen is unidentified. The data originate from a study of response to subunit inactivated influenza vaccine. Findings and limits, study-wide: Authors suggested seasonal influenza vaccinations each recruit few new T cells.

Germline CDR1 ENHRY, CDR2 SYGVKD. The length of the CDR3 is 14 residues. V lost 6 bases, J lost 6 bases, and 8 bases stayed unmatched. TCRdb passed the RT-PCR reads through MiXCR, listing each CDR3 protein once. The sample lists about 520,000 distinct CDR3 sequences; around 25% were seen once. This rearrangement joins TRBV10-3 to TRBJ1-2; 9 bases agree with TRBD1. The TCR was taken from a man aged 45 to 65 who received an inactivated influenza vaccine. Sequencing used CD4+ T cells sorted from PBMCs, obtained more than 4 days after vaccination. This CDR3 is CAIRRTGANDGYTF. The CDR3 DNA is TGTGCCATCAGGAGGACAGGGGCCAACGATGGCTACACCTTC.